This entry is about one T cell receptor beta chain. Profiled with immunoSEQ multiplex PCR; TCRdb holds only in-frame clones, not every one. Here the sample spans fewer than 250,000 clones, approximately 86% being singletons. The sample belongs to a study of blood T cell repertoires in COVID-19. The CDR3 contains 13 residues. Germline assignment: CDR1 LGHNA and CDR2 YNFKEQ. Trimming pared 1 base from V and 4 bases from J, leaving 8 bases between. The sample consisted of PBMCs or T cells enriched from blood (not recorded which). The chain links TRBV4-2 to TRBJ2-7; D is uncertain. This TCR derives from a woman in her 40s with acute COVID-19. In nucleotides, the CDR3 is TGTGCCAGCAGCCAAGGGAGTAGATACGAGCAGTACTTC. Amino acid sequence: CASSQGSRYEQYF.